Described below is a single T cell receptor beta chain sequence and its context. Its antigen is undetermined. The record originates from a study of PD-L1 blockade in urothelial cancer. Study at large: Previous chemotherapy exposure amounted to 0 to 3 regimens for patients. Study-wide points: Pretreatment TCR clonality in blood under the median foretold superior survival.

Data came from immunoSEQ multiplex PCR; TCRdb stores just in-frame clones and leaves some out. This sample has 45,000 or so clones; roughly 88% occur once, and the top ten carry around 25%. Time point meaning: pretreatment peripheral blood. The J segment lost 9 bases and the V segment lost 6 bases, leaving 3 bases of the junction unmatched. The CDR3 loop spans 13 amino acids. Germline CDR1 MNHEY, CDR2 SMNVEV (reference sequence). The sample here was PBMCs, taken around atezolizumab (anti-PD-L1) treatment. The chain has TRBV27 and TRBJ2-1, with 12 bases that match TRBD2. The receptor comes from a donor aged 40 or over with urothelial cancer. CDR3 in amino acids: CASRTSGSVEQFF. DNA of the CDR3: TGTGCCAGCAGGACTAGCGGGAGTGTTGAGCAGTTCTTC.